This passage covers 32 T cell receptor beta chains from one sample sequenced in a study of CD4 T cells in relation to SARS-CoV-2 and coronaviruses. Data came from immunoSEQ multiplex PCR; TCRdb stores just in-frame clones and leaves some out. The table lists about 20,000 clones, more than 65% of them singletons. Unexposed donor CD4+ T cells date from 2011-2018, before the COVID-19 pandemic. Isolation of CD4+ T cells took place after 10 days in culture. No antigens are known for them. The sequenced sample was CD4+ T cells from PBMCs, cultured in vitro. These receptors came from a human donor in good health.

This chain joins TRBV27 and TRBJ1-5; the match to TRBD1 covers 8 bases. The CDR3 is 16 amino acids. With V trimmed by 5 bases and J by 0 bases, 6 bases remained unmatched. Per germline, CDR1 MNHEY and CDR2 SMNVEV (reference sequence). This chain's CDR3 is CASSRAGGYSNQPQHF. CDR3 bases: TGTGCCAGCAGTCGAGCAGGGGGCTATAGCAATCAGCCCCAGCATTTT.

This clone was recorded only once. The rearrangement links TRBV11-2 to TRBJ2-7; perhaps TRBD2 as D (5 bases). Trimming left V 2 bases short and J 2 bases short, with 7 bases between. Per the germline V gene, CDR1 is SGHAT and CDR2 is FQNNGV. The length of the CDR3 is 13 residues. The DNA of the CDR3 is TGTGCCAGCAGCTTACCCGGGACCTACGAGCAGTACTTC. Protein: CASSLPGTYEQYF.

On this clone itself: A junction boundary mismatches the germline segment, possibly from a read error. The chain uses TRBV11-2 and TRBJ2-3; 12 nucleotides line up with TRBD2. The CDR3 runs 16 residues. CDR1 SGHAT and CDR2 FQNNGV come from the germline V gene. CDR3 region: CASSLVLAGGGGTEYF. CDR3 sequence (DNA): TGTGCCAGCAGCTTAGTCCTAGCGGGAGGGGGTGGTACGGAGTATTTT.

The chain uses TRBV2 and TRBJ1-3; D perhaps matches TRBD1 (6 bases). The CDR3 length is 15 residues. The germline V and J ends were trimmed by 6 bases and 0 bases, with 12 bases remaining between them. Looked up from germline, CDR1 is SNHLY and CDR2 is FYNNEI. This CDR3 reads CASSEGQVSGNTIYF. In nucleotides, the CDR3 is TGTGCCAGCAGCGAGGGACAAGTCTCTGGAAACACCATATATTTT.

The chain joins TRBV5-6 to TRBJ2-7; 11 positions match TRBD2. Germline V gene lookup returns CDR1 SGHDT and CDR2 YYEEEE. V lost 0 bases and J lost 6; bases outside the gene matches: 5. The CDR3 has 15 residues. CDR3 sequence reads: CASSLGLAGLGEQYF. The DNA of the CDR3 is TGTGCCAGCAGCTTGGGACTAGCGGGATTGGGCGAGCAGTACTTC.

The chain couples TRBV7-2 to TRBJ2-5; D is perhaps TRBD2 (5 bases). The CDR3 is 15 amino acids. Germline CDR1 is SGHTA and CDR2 is FQGNSA. V gave up 6 bases and J gave up 5 bases, with 19 bases separating them. The CDR3 DNA reads TGTGCCAGCAGTCCACTAGGATCCCTCCCGGAGACCCAGTACTTC. Protein product: CASSPLGSLPETQYF.

V gene TRBV7-2 combines with J gene TRBJ2-3; tentatively, D is TRBD2 (6 bases). Germline CDR1 SGHTA, CDR2 FQGNSA. Trimming shortened V by 1 base and J by 0 bases, and 8 bases separated the two germline ends. The CDR3 contains 15 residues. The CDR3 DNA follows: TGTGCCAGCAGCTTAGAGGGACTCAGCACAGATACGCAGTATTTT. It translates to CASSLEGLSTDTQYF. The full variable domain, with the rest looked up from reference TRBV7-2 and TRBJ2-3, is GAGVSQSPSNKVTEKGKDVELRCDPISGHTALYWYRQSLGQGLEFLIYFQGNSAPDKSGLPSDRFSAERTGGSVSTLTIQRTQQEDSAVYLCASSLEGLSTDTQYFGPGTRLTVL.

The genes are TRBV5-8 and TRBJ1-2; perhaps TRBD1 as D (6 bases). Germline V gene lookup returns CDR1 SGHTS and CDR2 YDEGEE. The CDR3 sequence is 15 residues long. Trimming shortened V by 4 bases and J by 4 bases, and 17 bases separated the two germline ends. Here the CDR3 DNA reads TGTGCCAGCAGCACCGGACAGAGATACTCCTATGGCTACACCTTC. This gives the protein CASSTGQRYSYGYTF.

The chain combines TRBV29-1 with TRBJ2-7, with D possibly being TRBD1 or TRBD2 (5 bases each). Trimming cost V 0 bases and J 5 bases, with 11 bases left between them. Germline CDR1 reads SQVTM; CDR2 reads ANQGSEA. This CDR3 has 13 residues. The CDR3 region is CSVEDRDLDEQYF. CDR3 coding DNA: TGCAGCGTTGAAGACCGGGACCTGGACGAGCAGTACTTC.

The V and J genes are TRBV7-9 and TRBJ1-3, with D uncertain. V was shortened by 7 bases and J by 0 bases, with 10 bases between the two germline ends. The CDR3 covers 14 residues. Germline CDR1 SEHNR, CDR2 FQNEAQ (reference sequence). CDR3 region: CASTPWASGNTIYF. DNA of the CDR3: TGTGCCAGCACCCCGTGGGCCTCTGGAAACACCATATATTTT.

This chain links TRBV6-5 with TRBJ2-3; D might be TRBD2 (6 bases). The V gene lost 2 bases and the J gene lost 0 bases, with 9 bases spanning the gap. The CDR3 covers 15 residues. Germline CDR1 MNHEY, CDR2 SVGAGI. Written as DNA, the CDR3 is TGTGCCAGCAGTTACGGGGGGTGGAGCACAGATACGCAGTATTTT. Protein product: CASSYGGWSTDTQYF.

The chain recombines TRBV2 with TRBJ2-1; a weak D match, TRBD1 (5 bases). Between the trimmed V and J ends, which lost 7 bases and 0 bases, there was a span of 13 bases. There are 15 residues in the CDR3. Germline V gives CDR1 SNHLY, CDR2 FYNNEI. The CDR3 reads CASITGYSSYNEQFF. The CDR3 nucleotides read TGTGCCAGCATCACAGGTTATAGCTCCTACAATGAGCAGTTCTTC.

The chain recombines TRBV10-3 with TRBJ2-7; TRBD1 is a possible D gene (6 bases). V was trimmed by 4 bases and J by 2 bases, leaving 9 bases between them. This CDR3 comprises 13 residues. The germline gives CDR1 ENHRY, CDR2 SYGVKD. In nucleotides, the CDR3 is TGTGCCATCAGTGGACAGGCCGCCTACGAGCAGTACTTC. This gives the protein CAISGQAAYEQYF.

This chain uses TRBV27 with TRBJ2-7; possible D gene TRBD1, 6 bases. V lost 3 bases and J 6 bases, leaving 9 bases between the germline ends. Germline loops: CDR1 MNHEY, CDR2 SMNVEV (reference sequence). The length of the CDR3 is 12 residues. Here the CDR3 reads CASSFRGSEQYF. For the CDR3, the DNA is TGTGCCAGCAGTTTTAGGGGGTCCGAGCAGTACTTC.

V gene TRBV7-8 combines with J gene TRBJ1-2, with D possibly TRBD1 on 5 matching bases. Deletions cut 3 bases from V and 0 bases from J, with 20 bases between. The length of the CDR3 is 18 residues. Germline CDR1 reads SGHVS; CDR2 reads FQNEAQ. For the CDR3, the DNA is TGTGCCAGCAGCTTGGCGGGAGGAGACAGACCAACTAACTATGGCTACACCTTC. It encodes CASSLAGGDRPTNYGYTF.

The chain uses TRBV25-1 and TRBJ2-2; D may be TRBD1 (5 bases). The germline V gene has CDR1 MGHDK and CDR2 SYGVNS. This CDR3 has 13 amino acids. The V and J ends lost 7 bases and 5 bases respectively, with 11 bases between them. CDR3 region: CASTQGVTGELFF. Written as DNA, the CDR3 is TGTGCCAGCACTCAAGGGGTAACCGGGGAGCTGTTTTTT.

In its sample, this clone was seen a few times. The V gene is TRBV12-3 or TRBV12-4, the J gene TRBJ1-5; D is ambiguous. V lost 4 bases and J 0 bases, leaving 4 bases between the germline ends. CDR3 length equals 13 residues. CDR3 sequence: CASSSNSNQPQHF. In DNA form, the CDR3 reads TGTGCCAGCAGTTCTAATAGCAATCAGCCCCAGCATTTT.

This chain links TRBV5-1 with TRBJ1-2, with 7 bases that match TRBD1. This CDR3 comprises 14 residues. Germline-derived CDR1 and CDR2 are SGHRS and YFSETQ. J was trimmed by 4 bases and V by 0 bases; bases with no gene match: 3. CDR3 amino acids: CASSLEGAGYGYTF. The CDR3 nucleotides are TGCGCCAGCAGCTTGGAGGGGGCGGGCTATGGCTACACCTTC.

The chain joins TRBV5-4 to TRBJ1-2; TRBD1 might be the D (6 bases). Trimming took 4 bases from V and 6 from J, leaving 19 bases between them. The CDR3 totals 15 residues. CDR1 is SGHNT, CDR2 YYREEE, per germline (reference sequence). The CDR3 region is CASSPLGGLENGYTF. Here the CDR3 DNA reads TGTGCCAGCAGCCCCCTTGGGGGCCTTGAAAATGGCTACACCTTC.

The V call is TRBV6-2 or TRBV6-3, the J call TRBJ2-1, with D perhaps TRBD2 (7 bases). The CDR3 extends over 15 amino acids. Germline lookup yields CDR1 MNHEY and CDR2 SVGEGT. The V end was cut by 5 bases, the J end by 7 bases, with 18 bases between. DNA for the CDR3: TGTGCCAGCAGTAGGGGGACTATCGCGGCAAATGAGCAGTTCTTC. Protein: CASSRGTIAANEQFF.

This clone appeared a single time. V is TRBV4-3 and J is TRBJ2-1; 9 bases match TRBD2. Germline CDR1 is LGHNA and CDR2 is YSLEER. This CDR3 has 16 amino acids. The V and J ends lost 1 base and 6 bases, in that order; junction bases with no gene match: 7. CDR3 DNA sequence: TGCGCCAGCAGCCAAGGTTTTAGCGGGGGCCTCAATGAGCAGTTCTTC. This translates into CASSQGFSGGLNEQFF.

V usage is TRBV2 and J usage is TRBJ2-1; D unresolved. Germline loops: CDR1 SNHLY, CDR2 FYNNEI. CDR3 length: 13 residues. The ends were cut back, 2 bases at V and 3 bases at J, with 5 bases in the middle. The CDR3 DNA follows: TGTGCCAGCAGTGAACGGCACTACAATGAGCAGTTCTTC. It translates to CASSERHYNEQFF. Based on the CDR3 plus reference TRBV2 and TRBJ2-1, the full variable domain is EPEVTQTPSHQVTQMGQEVILRCVPISNHLYFYWYRQILGQKVEFLVSFYNNEISEKSEIFDDQFSVERPDGSNFTLKIRSTKLEDSAMYFCASSERHYNEQFFGPGTRLTVL.

This clone has a handful of counts. The chain employs TRBV29-1 and TRBJ2-7; D not certain. Germline assignment: CDR1 SQVTM and CDR2 ANQGSEA. V lost 5 bases, J lost 0 bases, and 8 bases lay in between. The length of the CDR3 is 12 residues. Here the CDR3 reads CSVRFSSYEQYF. The CDR3 DNA is TGCAGCGTTCGTTTTTCCTCCTACGAGCAGTACTTC.

The rearrangement uses TRBV5-3 and TRBJ1-2, with D uncertain. TRBV5-3 is labeled an ORF, and its function is uncertain. Trimming took off 4 bases at V and 0 bases at J, with 10 bases between the two ends. This CDR3 comprises 14 residues. In DNA, the CDR3 is TGTGCCAGAAGCACGACGGGAGCTAACTATGGCTACACCTTC. It specifies CARSTTGANYGYTF.

The chain combines TRBV6-2 or TRBV6-3 with TRBJ2-1; no clear D gene. This CDR3 is built from 12 residues. Trimming took 2 bases from V and 7 from J, leaving 6 bases between them. Germline CDR1 reads MNHEY; CDR2 reads SVGEGT. The CDR3 DNA sequence: TGTGCCAGCAGTTACGGAGAGAATGAGCAGTTCTTC. Translating gives CASSYGENEQFF.

J is TRBJ1-1 and V is TRBV27, with 7 bases matching TRBD1. The germline CDR1 and CDR2 sequences are MNHEY and SMNVEV (reference sequence). This CDR3 spans 14 amino acids. Trimming cost V 5 bases and J 3 bases; bases outside gene matches: 6. The CDR3 nucleotides are TGTGCCAGCAGTCGACAGGGAGGGGACACTGAAGCTTTCTTT. It specifies CASSRQGGDTEAFF.

This clone has just one count. This sequence joins TRBV5-1 and TRBJ2-7; 7 nucleotides line up with TRBD1. Germline lookup yields CDR1 SGHRS and CDR2 YFSETQ. The CDR3 spans 13 residues. J lost 3 bases, V lost 4 bases, and 4 bases had no gene match. The CDR3 is CASSIAGGYEQYF. DNA of the CDR3: TGCGCCAGCAGCATCGCAGGGGGCTACGAGCAGTACTTC.

This clone was observed a single time. V usage is TRBV7-2 and J usage is TRBJ2-7; 14 positions agree with TRBD2. The CDR3 spans 14 residues. Trimming took 5 bases from V and 6 from J; bases not matched to a gene: 3. Germline lookup yields CDR1 SGHTA and CDR2 FQGNSA. Here the CDR3 DNA reads TGTGCCAGCAGCCCGACTAGCGGGGGGGCCGAGCAGTACTTC. Translated: CASSPTSGGAEQYF.

On this clone itself: The limits of the CDR3 on the DNA are not certain, so only TCRdb's listed CDR3 is given. J is TRBJ1-6 and V is TRBV6-2 or TRBV6-3. From its first to its last residue, the CDR3 has 14 amino acids. CDR1 is MNHEY, CDR2 SVGEGT, per germline. This CDR3 reads CASSFGAGNSPLHF.

The rearrangement uses TRBV29-1 and TRBJ1-2; tentative D call: TRBD1 (6 bases). The V and J ends lost 2 bases and 8 bases respectively, with 15 bases between them. The CDR3 contains 13 residues. The V gene's germline CDR1 is SQVTM and CDR2 ANQGSEA. The CDR3 DNA reads as TGCAGCGTTGAAAGGCAAGGGGGAGGAGGCTACACCTTC. It codes for CSVERQGGGGYTF.

V gene TRBV5-4 combines with J gene TRBJ2-3; TRBD2 matches 9 bases. The V segment lost 5 bases and the J segment 4 bases; nucleotides outside the gene matches: 5. The CDR3 length is 14 residues. Germline V gives CDR1 SGHNT, CDR2 YYREEE (reference sequence). The CDR3 nucleotides are TGTGCCAGCAGAGGGGGCGGGGGGGCAGATACGCAGTATTTT. Encoded protein: CASRGGGGADTQYF.

As concerns this clone: One end of the junction is discordant with germline, which a read error may explain. This rearrangement joins TRBV11-2 to TRBJ2-3; D may be TRBD1 or TRBD2 (6 bases each). Germline CDR1 SGHAT, CDR2 FQNNGV. The CDR3 is 14 residues long. The CDR3 sequence: CASGLGGTTNTQYF. CDR3 in DNA: TGTGCCAGCGGGCTGGGGGGCACCACAAATACGCAGTATTTT.